The 5 T cell receptor beta chains in this list originate from one sample, sequenced in a study of human T cells and chemical hapten exposure. TCRdb ran MiXCR on the RACE reads and lists one entry per CDR3 protein. The top ten clones hold about 2.3% of a sample with some 64,000 distinct CDR3 sequences, approximately 11% of them seen once. Time point specified: patch test 3, about 24 weeks after DPC sensitization. Indicated treatment: therapeutic diphenylcyclopropenone sensitization with weekly scalp DPC. Specimen: whole blood, collected in connection with sensitization to the hapten diphenylcyclopropenone (DPC). The receptors derive from a woman in her twenties or thirties with alopecia areata. Some clones in this sample may be carry-over from other donors' samples.

This chain uses TRBV10-3 with TRBJ2-5; D is uncertain. Germline V gene sequence: CDR1 ENHRY, CDR2 SYGVKD. The CDR3 runs 13 residues. Trimming shortened V by 5 bases and J by 0 bases, and 7 bases separated the two germline ends. As DNA, the CDR3 is TGTGCCATCAGTTTAACAGACCAAGAGACCCAGTACTTC. It specifies CAISLTDQETQYF.

The V gene is TRBV18, the J gene TRBJ2-3; D assignment may be TRBD1 or TRBD2 (5 bases each). The germline V gene has CDR1 KGHSH and CDR2 LQKENI. This CDR3 spans 14 amino acids. With 3 bases removed from V and 4 bases from J, the gap between germline ends came to 11 bases. CDR3 protein: CASSPGGEADTQYF. The CDR3 region has the DNA TGTGCCAGCTCACCTGGGGGAGAGGCAGATACGCAGTATTTT.

This clonotype was observed many times. V gene TRBV20-1 combines with J gene TRBJ1-1; D is possibly TRBD1 (5 bases). Germline CDR1 and CDR2: DFQATT and SNEGSKA (reference sequence). The V end was cut by 4 bases, the J end by 2 bases, with 11 bases between. This CDR3 has 13 residues. As DNA, the CDR3 is TGCAGTGCTATTCACAGGAGCAACACTGAAGCTTTCTTT. Translating it yields CSAIHRSNTEAFF.

In regard to this clonotype: Germline is not matched at one junction end, which may reflect a read error. The rearrangement links TRBV5-4 to TRBJ2-5, with D uncertain. Germline assignment: CDR1 SGHNT and CDR2 YYREEE (reference sequence). The CDR3 is 12 amino acids. The CDR3 nucleotides are TGTGCCAGCAGCCCGATTGAAGGCCCTCCGGACTTC. It codes for CASSPIEGPPDF.

This chain links TRBV29-1 with TRBJ2-1; D ambiguous. The CDR3 sequence is 14 residues long. V was cut by 6 bases and J by 0 bases, with 12 bases left in between. Germline values: CDR1 SQVTM, CDR2 ANQGSEA. CDR3 in amino acids: CSVAVWSSYNEQFF. CDR3 nucleotide sequence: TGCAGCGTGGCCGTGTGGAGCTCCTACAATGAGCAGTTCTTC.